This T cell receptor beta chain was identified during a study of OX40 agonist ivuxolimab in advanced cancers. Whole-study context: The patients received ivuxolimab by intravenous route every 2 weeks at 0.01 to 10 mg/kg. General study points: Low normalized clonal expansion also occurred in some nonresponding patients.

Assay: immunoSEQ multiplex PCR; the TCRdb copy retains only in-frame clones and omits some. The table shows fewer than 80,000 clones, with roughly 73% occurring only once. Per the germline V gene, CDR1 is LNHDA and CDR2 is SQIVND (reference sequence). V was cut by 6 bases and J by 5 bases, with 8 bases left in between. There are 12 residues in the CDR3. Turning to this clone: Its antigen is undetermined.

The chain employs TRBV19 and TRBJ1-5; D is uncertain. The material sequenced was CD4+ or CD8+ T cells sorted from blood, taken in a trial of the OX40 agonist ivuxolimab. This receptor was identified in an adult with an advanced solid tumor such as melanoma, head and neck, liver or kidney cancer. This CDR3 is CASSPQDQPQHF. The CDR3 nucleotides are TGTGCCAGTAGCCCCCAGGATCAGCCCCAGCATTTT.